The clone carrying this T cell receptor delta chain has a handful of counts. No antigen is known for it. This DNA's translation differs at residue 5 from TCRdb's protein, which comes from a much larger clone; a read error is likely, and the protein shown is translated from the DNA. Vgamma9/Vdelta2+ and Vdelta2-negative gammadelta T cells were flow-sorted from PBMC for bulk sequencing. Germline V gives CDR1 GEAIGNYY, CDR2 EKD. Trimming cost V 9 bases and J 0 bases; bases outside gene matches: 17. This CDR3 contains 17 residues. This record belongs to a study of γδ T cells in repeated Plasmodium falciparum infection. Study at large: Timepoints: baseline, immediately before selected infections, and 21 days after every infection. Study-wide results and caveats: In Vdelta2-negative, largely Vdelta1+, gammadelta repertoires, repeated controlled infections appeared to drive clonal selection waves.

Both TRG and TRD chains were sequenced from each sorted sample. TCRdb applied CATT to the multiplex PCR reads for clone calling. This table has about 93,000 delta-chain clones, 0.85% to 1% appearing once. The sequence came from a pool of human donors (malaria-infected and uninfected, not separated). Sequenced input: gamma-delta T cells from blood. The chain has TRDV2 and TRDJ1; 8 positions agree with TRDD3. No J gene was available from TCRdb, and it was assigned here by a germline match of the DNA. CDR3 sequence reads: CAGRRLLGGTNTDKLIF. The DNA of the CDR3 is TGTGCCGGCAGACGATTACTGGGGGGGACTAACACCGATAAACTCATCTTT.